This paragraph reports one TCR beta chain. Its antigen is as yet unknown. This sample is part of a study of cytomegalovirus exposure and HLA in healthy donors. This PCR relied on a set of 60 Vbeta primers and 13 Jbeta primers. Generated by immunoSEQ multiplex PCR, the TCRdb table keeps only in-frame clones and is missing some. Reported are 100,000 to 150,000 clones; the ten largest clones contain 2.5% to 3%. Germline loops: CDR1 SGHRS, CDR2 YFSETQ. This CDR3 has 15 residues. Trimming stripped 0 bases from V and 0 bases from J, with 7 bases between. Findings and limits, study-wide: Trimming of TCR beta V- and J-genes showed a link, identified in a later analysis, to a missense DCLRE1C variant.

V gene TRBV5-1 combines with J gene TRBJ1-5; TRBD1 might be the D (5 bases). This TCR derives from a young man in good health and CMV-seronegative. The sequencing input was PBMCs. CDR3 sequence (DNA): TGCGCCAGCAGCTTGGGCGGGGGTAGCAATCAGCCCCAGCATTTT. Encoded protein: CASSLGGGSNQPQHF.